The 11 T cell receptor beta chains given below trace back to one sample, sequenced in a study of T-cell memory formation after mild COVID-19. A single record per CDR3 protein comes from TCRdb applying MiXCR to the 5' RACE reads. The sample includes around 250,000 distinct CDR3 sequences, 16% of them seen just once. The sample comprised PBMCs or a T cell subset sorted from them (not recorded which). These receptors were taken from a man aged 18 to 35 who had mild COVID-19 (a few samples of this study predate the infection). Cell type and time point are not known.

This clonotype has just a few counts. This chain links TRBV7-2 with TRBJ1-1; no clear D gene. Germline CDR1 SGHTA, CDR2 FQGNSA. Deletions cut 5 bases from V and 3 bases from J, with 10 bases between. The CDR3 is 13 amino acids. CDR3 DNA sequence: TGTGCCAGCAGCATTAGTGTTGACACTGAAGCTTTCTTT. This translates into CASSISVDTEAFF.

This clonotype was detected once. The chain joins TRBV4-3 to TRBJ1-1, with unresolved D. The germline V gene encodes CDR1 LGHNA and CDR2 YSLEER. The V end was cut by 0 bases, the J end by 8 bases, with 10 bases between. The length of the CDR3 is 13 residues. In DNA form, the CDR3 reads TGCGCCAGCAGCCAAGAAGAGCAGTGGGAAGCTTTCTTT. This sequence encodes CASSQEEQWEAFF.

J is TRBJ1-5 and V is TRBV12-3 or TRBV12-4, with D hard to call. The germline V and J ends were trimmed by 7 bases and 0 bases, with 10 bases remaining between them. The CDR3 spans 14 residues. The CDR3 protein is CASTSGYSNQPQHF. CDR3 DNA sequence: TGTGCCAGCACCTCAGGTTATAGCAATCAGCCCCAGCATTTT.

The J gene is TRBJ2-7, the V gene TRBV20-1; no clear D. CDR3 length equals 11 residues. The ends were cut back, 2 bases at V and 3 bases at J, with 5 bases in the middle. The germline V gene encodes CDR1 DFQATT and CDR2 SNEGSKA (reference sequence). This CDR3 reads CSARQNYEQYF. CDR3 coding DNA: TGCAGTGCTAGACAAAACTACGAGCAGTACTTC.

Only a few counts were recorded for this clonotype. This CDR3 is CASSQELGNNSPLHF. In nucleotides, the CDR3 is TGCGCCAGCAGCCAAGAGTTGGGGAATAATTCACCCCTCCACTTT. The V call is TRBV4-1, the J call TRBJ1-6; no clear D gene. Germline V gene data show CDR1 as MGHRA and CDR2 as YSYEKL. CDR3 length equals 15 residues. Trimming removed 0 bases at V and 5 bases at J, with 8 bases between.

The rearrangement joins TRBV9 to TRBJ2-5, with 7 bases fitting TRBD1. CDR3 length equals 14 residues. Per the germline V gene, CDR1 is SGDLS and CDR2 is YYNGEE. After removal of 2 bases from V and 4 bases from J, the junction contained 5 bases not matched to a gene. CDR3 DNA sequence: TGTGCCAGCAGCGTTGGTAGGGGGCCAGAGACCCAGTACTTC. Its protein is CASSVGRGPETQYF. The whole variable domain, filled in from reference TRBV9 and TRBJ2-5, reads DSGVTQTPKHLITATGQRVTLRCSPRSGDLSVYWYQQSLDQGLQFLIQYYNGEERAKGNILERFSAQQFPDLHSELNLSSLELGDSALYFCASSVGRGPETQYFGPGTRLLVL.

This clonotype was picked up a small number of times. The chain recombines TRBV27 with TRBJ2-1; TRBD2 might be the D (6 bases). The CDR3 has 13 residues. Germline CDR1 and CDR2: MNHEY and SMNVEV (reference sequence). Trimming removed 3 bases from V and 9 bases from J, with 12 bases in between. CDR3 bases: TGTGCCAGCAGTTTTGGGGGGTTGGCTGAGCAGTTCTTC. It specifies CASSFGGLAEQFF.

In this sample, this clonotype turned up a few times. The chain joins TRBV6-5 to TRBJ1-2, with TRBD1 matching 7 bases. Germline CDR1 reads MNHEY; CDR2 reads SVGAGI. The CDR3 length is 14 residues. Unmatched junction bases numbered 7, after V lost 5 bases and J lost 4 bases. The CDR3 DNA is TGTGCCAGCAGTCCACAGGGGATGATCTATGGCTACACCTTC. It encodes CASSPQGMIYGYTF.

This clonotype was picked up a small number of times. The CDR3, as DNA: TGCAGTGCTAGAGGAACGGGGATCTCCTACAATGAGCAGTTCTTC. Its protein is CSARGTGISYNEQFF. The V gene is TRBV20-1, the J gene TRBJ2-1; the D gene is possibly TRBD2 (5 bases). CDR3 length: 15 amino acids. From germline, CDR1 is DFQATT and CDR2 SNEGSKA (reference sequence). Trimming left V 1 base short and J 0 bases short, with 10 bases between.

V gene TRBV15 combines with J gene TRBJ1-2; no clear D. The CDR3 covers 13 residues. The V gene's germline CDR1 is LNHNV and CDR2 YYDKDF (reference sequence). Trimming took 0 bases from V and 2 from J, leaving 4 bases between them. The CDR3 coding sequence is TGTGCCACCAGCAGAGACAGAAACTATGGCTACACCTTC. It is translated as CATSRDRNYGYTF.

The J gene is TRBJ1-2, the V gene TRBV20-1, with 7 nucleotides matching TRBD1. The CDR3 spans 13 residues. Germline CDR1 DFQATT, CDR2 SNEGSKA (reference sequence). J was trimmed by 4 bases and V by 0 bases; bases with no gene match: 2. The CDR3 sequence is CSARDDRAYGYTF. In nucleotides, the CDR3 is TGCAGTGCTAGAGACGACAGGGCCTATGGCTACACCTTC.